These T cell receptor beta chains were read from a single sample in a study of blood T cells in healthy people across ages. Via MiXCR, TCRdb re-called the 5' RACE reads, giving one row per CDR3 protein. This sample yields 1.5 million to 2 million distinct CDR3 sequences, of which around 36% are seen a single time; around 11% belongs to the top ten. Sequencing was done on a sample of blood. Source of these receptors: a woman aged 25 to 39 in good health. Both conserved end residues are part of each CDR3. D genes are given only for firm matches. The size entry is marked missing in some rows and otherwise reads once, few, many or a size class.

CASSSVALRGASYEQYF | TGTGCCAGCAGTTCAGTCGCTCTTCGGGGAGCCTCCTACGAGCAGTACTTC | TRBV6-5 | NA | NA | TRBJ2-7
CASSYQAGGPEQYF | TGTGCCAGCAGTTACCAAGCGGGAGGGCCGGAGCAGTACTTC | TRBV6-5 | TRBD2 | few | TRBJ2-5
CASSYPGQLNEQYF | TGTGCCAGCAGTTATCCCGGACAGCTTAACGAGCAGTACTTC | TRBV6-2/TRBV6-3 | NA | few | TRBJ2-7
CASRFRRTSGSNEQFF | TGTGCCAGCAGGTTTAGACGGACTAGCGGGAGTAATGAGCAGTTCTTC | TRBV7-2 | TRBD2 | NA | TRBJ2-1
CASTSRGGEDSPLHF | TGTGCCAGCACCTCACGTGGGGGCGAAGATTCACCCCTCCACTTT | TRBV3-1 | NA | NA | TRBJ1-6
CASRFDISKYEQYF | TGTGCCAGCAGGTTCGACATCTCGAAATACGAGCAGTACTTC | TRBV28 | NA | NA | TRBJ2-7
CASSYLYNSPLHF | TGTGCCAGCAGTTACCTATACAATTCACCCCTCCACTTT | TRBV6-2/TRBV6-3 | NA | few | TRBJ1-6
CATTTEREQYF | TGTGCCACTACGACCGAGAGAGAGCAGTACTTC | TRBV10-3 | NA | NA | TRBJ2-7
CASNSWGENTGELFF | TGTGCCAGCAACAGTTGGGGCGAGAACACCGGGGAGCTGTTTTTT | TRBV3-1 | NA | NA | TRBJ2-2
CASSSGRPMRGTDTQYF | TGTGCCAGCAGCTCGGGACGCCCTATGAGGGGCACAGATACGCAGTATTTT | TRBV7-8 | NA | NA | TRBJ2-3
CASSSGLAGLLTRETQYF | TGTGCCAGCAGCTCGGGACTAGCGGGACTCCTCACCAGGGAGACCCAGTACTTC | TRBV28 | TRBD2 | NA | TRBJ2-5
CASRQGTTEQFF | TGTGCCAGCCGGCAAGGGACTACGGAGCAGTTCTTC | TRBV2 | TRBD2 | few | TRBJ2-1
CASSSKRRGGETQYF | TGTGCCAGCAGTTCCAAGAGGAGGGGAGGAGAGACCCAGTACTTC | TRBV27 | NA | many | TRBJ2-5
CATSRDTGQGYYGYTF | TGTGCCACCAGCAGAGATACGGGACAGGGGTACTATGGCTACACCTTC | TRBV15 | TRBD1 | NA | TRBJ1-2
CAWSETPGQTQYF | TGTGCCTGGAGTGAGACCCCAGGGCAGACCCAGTACTTC | TRBV30 | NA | NA | TRBJ2-5
CASSFGGAVGYTF | TGTGCCAGCAGCTTTGGGGGGGCGGTTGGCTACACCTTC | TRBV7-3 | NA | NA | TRBJ1-2
CSARPPGPTTTNEQFF | TGCAGTGCTAGGCCCCCGGGACCCACGACGACAAATGAGCAGTTCTTC | TRBV20-1 | NA | few | TRBJ2-1
CAITGQAGDTQYF | TGTGCCATCACCGGACAGGCCGGAGATACGCAGTATTTT | TRBV10-3 | TRBD1 | many | TRBJ2-3
CASSLSTGNNSPLHF | TGCGCCAGCAGCTTAAGTACAGGGAATAATTCACCCCTCCACTTT | TRBV5-1 | NA | NA | TRBJ1-6
CSGKRDNEQFF | TGCAGTGGAAAGCGGGACAATGAGCAGTTCTTC | TRBV20-1 | NA | NA | TRBJ2-1
CSASSTANTEAFF | TGCAGCGCCAGCAGCACAGCGAACACTGAAGCTTTCTTT | TRBV29-1 | NA | many | TRBJ1-1
CASSWTGTVDGYTF | TGCGCCAGCAGCTGGACCGGGACCGTGGATGGCTACACCTTC | TRBV5-1 | NA | NA | TRBJ1-2
CASQGAGGQYSYEQYF | TGTGCCAGCCAGGGAGCGGGAGGTCAGTATTCCTACGAGCAGTACTTC | TRBV25-1 | TRBD2 | NA | TRBJ2-7
CATSSASGSSYNEQFF | TGTGCCACCAGCTCAGCTAGCGGCAGCTCCTACAATGAGCAGTTCTTC | TRBV15 | TRBD2 | NA | TRBJ2-1
CASSQDIGSSGGPDTQYF | TGTGCCAGCAGCCAAGATATTGGTTCTAGCGGGGGGCCGGATACGCAGTATTTT | TRBV3-1 | TRBD2 | few | TRBJ2-3
CASSQAAVGEQFF | TGTGCCAGCAGCCAAGCCGCGGTCGGGGAGCAGTTCTTC | TRBV3-1 | NA | many | TRBJ2-1
CASSPRTSLTDTQYF | TGTGCCAGCAGCCCGAGGACTAGCCTAACAGATACGCAGTATTTT | TRBV3-1 | TRBD2 | few | TRBJ2-3
CASSPGGQEHGYTF | TGTGCCAGCAGCCCCGGGGGACAGGAGCATGGCTACACCTTC | TRBV9 | TRBD1 | NA | TRBJ1-2
CASSYSDSPGETQYF | TGTGCCAGCAGTTACTCCGACAGTCCAGGAGAGACCCAGTACTTC | TRBV6-5 | NA | NA | TRBJ2-5
CASSLTGQITDTQYF | TGCGCCAGCAGCTTGACTGGGCAGATCACAGATACGCAGTATTTT | TRBV5-1 | NA | few | TRBJ2-3
CASSWSGSNEQYF | TGTGCCAGCAGCTGGAGCGGTTCCAACGAGCAGTACTTC | TRBV3-1 | NA | NA | TRBJ2-7
CASSERQGENEKLFF | TGTGCCAGCAGCGAACGACAGGGGGAGAATGAAAAACTGTTTTTT | TRBV9 | TRBD1 | few | TRBJ1-4
CAISDGTEGYEQYF | TGTGCCATCAGTGACGGGACAGAAGGCTACGAGCAGTACTTC | TRBV10-3 | TRBD1 | NA | TRBJ2-7
CASSLTRLTYTQYF | TGTGCCAGCAGTTTAACTCGGCTCACATATACGCAGTATTTT | TRBV6-2/TRBV6-3 | NA | NA | TRBJ2-3
CASSATLAGTNTDTQYF | TGTGCCAGCAGCGCGACTCTAGCGGGAACCAACACAGATACGCAGTATTTT | TRBV14 | TRBD2 | few | TRBJ2-3
CSAKWTSGDGEQYF | TGCAGTGCCAAGTGGACTAGCGGGGACGGGGAGCAGTACTTC | TRBV20-1 | TRBD2 | NA | TRBJ2-7
CASSPTGQPSYNEQFF | TGTGCCAGCTCACCAACGGGCCAGCCCTCCTACAATGAGCAGTTCTTC | TRBV18 | NA | few | TRBJ2-1
CSASRTMKETQYF | TGCAGTGCTTCCAGGACTATGAAAGAGACCCAGTACTTC | TRBV20-1 | NA | NA | TRBJ2-5
CASSLIGGGGVTGELFF | TGTGCCAGCAGTTTAATAGGTGGGGGTGGTGTCACCGGGGAGCTGTTTTTT | TRBV27 | NA | few | TRBJ2-2
CASSHPVRGRGLYNEQFF | TGCGCCAGCAGCCACCCGGTAAGAGGCAGGGGGCTCTACAATGAGCAGTTCTTC | TRBV4-1 | TRBD1 | few | TRBJ2-1
CASSTVGVGGDEQFF | TGTGCCAGCAGTACGGTGGGAGTTGGGGGCGATGAGCAGTTCTTC | TRBV27 | NA | few | TRBJ2-1
CASSYSYEQQTHQETQYF | TGTGCCAGCAGTTACTCGTACGAACAACAGACCCATCAAGAGACCCAGTACTTC | TRBV6-2/TRBV6-3 | NA | NA | TRBJ2-5
CASSEEGTRGSMETQYF | TGTGCCAGCAGTGAAGAGGGGACGAGGGGGTCGATGGAGACCCAGTACTTC | TRBV6-1 | NA | NA | TRBJ2-5